These 22 T cell receptor beta chains were all obtained from the same sample, sequenced in a study of cytomegalovirus exposure and HLA in healthy donors. The PCR made use of 60 Vbeta and 13 Jbeta primers. Measured with immunoSEQ multiplex PCR; TCRdb has only the in-frame clones, and not every one. The sample lists roughly 130,000 clones; about 73% were seen once. The sample consisted of PBMCs. These receptor sequences come from a woman in her thirties or forties in good health and CMV-seropositive.

This clone was recorded only once. J is TRBJ1-3 and V is TRBV7-2; tentatively, D is TRBD1 (5 bases). The length of the CDR3 is 16 residues. V was pared by 4 bases and J by 4 bases, with 17 bases between. Germline values: CDR1 SGHTA, CDR2 FQGNSA. The CDR3, as DNA: TGTGCCAGCAGCTATGGGGCTGCGGGAGCGGGAAACACCATATATTTT. It specifies CASSYGAAGAGNTIYF.

The V call is TRBV30, the J call TRBJ1-5; maybe TRBD1 (6 bases). The V gene lost 5 bases and the J gene lost 4 bases, with 15 bases spanning the gap. The CDR3 runs 14 residues. Germline loops: CDR1 GTSNPN, CDR2 SVGIG (reference sequence). The CDR3 DNA reads TGTGCCTGGGACAGAACAGGGCTTAATCAGCCCCAGCATTTT. This codes for CAWDRTGLNQPQHF.

The chain is built from TRBV30 and TRBJ1-4; D unresolved. Germline V gives CDR1 GTSNPN, CDR2 SVGIG (reference sequence). The length of the CDR3 is 15 residues. Trimming stripped 2 bases from V and 1 base from J, with 11 bases between. DNA for the CDR3: TGTGCCTGGAGTACGGAGGGTCGAACTAATGAAAAACTGTTTTTT. As protein: CAWSTEGRTNEKLFF.

The CDR3 nucleotides are TGTGCCAGTAGTGCCTCGGGGGGACAAACAAACAATGAGCAGTTCTTC. This translates into CASSASGGQTNNEQFF. The chain is built from TRBV19 and TRBJ2-1, with D tentatively TRBD2 (7 bases). The CDR3 covers 16 residues. Trimming took 5 bases from V and 5 from J, leaving 19 bases between them. Germline CDR1 is LNHDA and CDR2 is SQIVND (reference sequence).

In regard to this clone: The junction differs from germline at one of its ends, possibly a read error. CDR3 coding DNA: TGTGCCAGCTCACACGGACAGGGGGCCCCAGCCTTC. The encoded protein is CASSHGQGAPAF. The chain recombines TRBV18 with TRBJ1-2, with TRBD1 matching 11 bases. The CDR3 runs to 12 residues. CDR1 is KGHSH, CDR2 LQKENI, per germline.

The J gene is TRBJ1-5, the V gene TRBV4-1; weak D call: TRBD1 (5 bases). Germline CDR1 and CDR2: MGHRA and YSYEKL. The CDR3 sequence is 14 residues long. V was trimmed by 3 bases and J by 5 bases, leaving 11 bases between them. This chain's CDR3 is CASSQGLRDQPQHF. The CDR3 coding sequence is TGCGCCAGCAGCCAGGGACTTAGGGATCAGCCCCAGCATTTT.

The rearrangement uses TRBV4-1 and TRBJ1-2; possibly TRBD1 for D (6 bases). The V end was cut by 2 bases, the J end by 4 bases, with 17 bases between. The CDR3 covers 16 residues. Germline V lookup: CDR1 MGHRA, CDR2 YSYEKL. The CDR3 spells CASSQPSGARGYGYTF. CDR3 coding DNA: TGCGCCAGCAGCCAACCCTCAGGGGCTCGGGGCTATGGCTACACCTTC.

The rearrangement links TRBV6-1 to TRBJ2-5, with no clear D. The J call is in doubt because the DNA end fits TRBJ2-7 better. The CDR3 runs to 14 residues. The germline gives CDR1 MNHNS, CDR2 SASEGT. The chain's CDR3 is CASSEPHSEREQYF. For the CDR3, the DNA is TGTGCCAGCAGTGAACCCCATTCTGAGCGCGAGCAGTACTTC.

CDR3 region: CASSLDSYPYNEQFF. The CDR3, as DNA: TGTGCCAGCAGCCTTGACAGCTATCCCTACAATGAGCAGTTCTTC. The gene calls are TRBV6-6 and TRBJ2-1; a possible D gene is TRBD1 (5 bases). V lost 6 bases, J lost 2 bases, and 14 bases lay in between. Germline-derived CDR1 and CDR2 are MNHNY and SVGAGI (reference sequence). The CDR3 is 15 amino acids.

The V gene is TRBV28, the J gene TRBJ2-6, with D unresolved. Trimming stripped 5 bases from V and 2 bases from J, with 10 bases between. Germline CDR1 and CDR2: MDHEN and SYDVKM. CDR3 length: 15 amino acids. The CDR3: CASSLDIPGANVLTF. CDR3 bases: TGTGCCAGCAGTCTTGACATCCCTGGGGCCAACGTCCTGACTTTC.

The table lists this clone with a few counts. The genes are TRBV5-1 and TRBJ1-1; D is undetermined. The V end was cut by 0 bases, the J end by 2 bases, with 8 bases between. Germline V CDR1 and CDR2: SGHRS, YFSETQ. There are 14 residues in the CDR3. The CDR3 DNA sequence: TGCGCCAGCAGCTTGGCTTCGGGTAACACTGAAGCTTTCTTT. Encoded protein: CASSLASGNTEAFF.

This chain links TRBV7-2 with TRBJ1-6; weak D call: TRBD1 (5 bases). Germline loops: CDR1 SGHTA, CDR2 FQGNSA. This CDR3 spans 15 amino acids. V was cut by 1 base and J by 7 bases, with 11 bases left in between. This CDR3 is CASSLVGQGNSPLHF. The CDR3 bases are TGTGCCAGCAGCTTAGTAGGGCAGGGAAATTCACCCCTCCACTTT.

The chain carries TRBV5-1 and TRBJ1-1; possibly TRBD1 for D (6 bases). The CDR3 has 15 amino acids. V gave up 3 bases and J gave up 1 base, with 13 bases separating them. Germline V gene sequence: CDR1 SGHRS, CDR2 YFSETQ. The CDR3 loop is CASSSDSRSNTEAFF. Written as DNA, the CDR3 is TGCGCCAGCAGCTCGGACAGCCGATCGAACACTGAAGCTTTCTTT.

The chain couples TRBV5-1 to TRBJ1-1; no definite D call. The ends were cut back, 0 bases at V and 7 bases at J, with 22 bases in the middle. The CDR3 is made up of 17 amino acids. Germline V gene sequence: CDR1 SGHRS, CDR2 YFSETQ. The CDR3 nucleotides read TGCGCCAGCAGCTTGGAGGTGATGACTCCGTCGCTCAATGAAGCTTTCTTT. Translated, it gives CASSLEVMTPSLNEAFF.

This clone was observed a handful of times. This chain links TRBV29-1 with TRBJ2-3; 15 positions match TRBD2. CDR3 length equals 15 residues. V shed 4 bases and J 4 bases; nucleotides not matched to a gene: 3. Germline CDR1 reads SQVTM; CDR2 reads ANQGSEA. The CDR3 loop reads CSVVGLAGGPDTQYF. CDR3 DNA: TGCAGCGTTGTGGGACTAGCGGGAGGCCCAGATACGCAGTATTTT.

The chain recombines TRBV7-9 with TRBJ2-5, with 16 bases lining up with TRBD2. Germline assignment: CDR1 SEHNR and CDR2 FQNEAQ (reference sequence). Trimming removed 4 bases from V and 11 bases from J; junction bases left unmatched: 7. The CDR3 sequence is 15 residues long. CDR3 DNA: TGTGCCAGCAGCTCCGGGACTAGCGGGGGGGCGGAGCAGTACTTC. This codes for CASSSGTSGGAEQYF.

The chain carries TRBV28 and TRBJ2-7; perhaps TRBD1 as D (6 bases). The CDR3 consists of 16 residues. Trimming pared 5 bases from V and 6 bases from J, leaving 23 bases between. Germline CDR1 MDHEN, CDR2 SYDVKM. CDR3 bases: TGTGCCAGCAGTGAATACATCAACAGGGCAAGGTTCGAGCAGTACTTC. This gives the protein CASSEYINRARFEQYF.

CDR3: CASSPALYYEQYF. The CDR3 region has the DNA TGTGCCAGTAGTCCCGCCCTCTACTACGAGCAGTACTTC. The chain has TRBV19 and TRBJ2-7; D gene unclear. The CDR3 consists of 13 residues. Germline assignment: CDR1 LNHDA and CDR2 SQIVND (reference sequence). Trimming cost V 5 bases and J 3 bases, with 11 bases left between them.

The chain is built from TRBV5-6 and TRBJ1-5; D might be TRBD1 (5 bases). Per germline, CDR1 SGHDT and CDR2 YYEEEE. The CDR3 length is 16 residues. The V and J ends lost 2 bases and 10 bases respectively, with 22 bases between them. The CDR3 coding sequence is TGTGCCAGCAGCTTCTTCCGTCGTACAGGAACCAATCCCCAGCATTTT. Translating it yields CASSFFRRTGTNPQHF.

The V and J genes are TRBV5-8 and TRBJ2-1; maybe TRBD2 (5 bases). The CDR3 has 18 amino acids. Germline CDR1 reads SGHTS; CDR2 reads YDEGEE. Trimming pared 0 bases from V and 8 bases from J, leaving 24 bases between. CDR3 in DNA: TGTGCCAGCAGCTTGGTGATCCTAGCTGTTTCAGAAGTTGATGAGCAGTTCTTC. This codes for CASSLVILAVSEVDEQFF.

V and J are TRBV19 and TRBJ1-1, with 8 bases that match TRBD1. The V gene end was trimmed by 4 bases and the J gene end by 7 bases; junction bases not matched to a gene: 14. CDR1 LNHDA and CDR2 SQIVND come from the germline V gene (reference sequence). The CDR3 totals 16 residues. Here the CDR3 reads CASSTLRQGPVGEAFF. In DNA, the CDR3 is TGTGCCAGTAGTACCCTGCGACAGGGGCCGGTCGGTGAAGCTTTCTTT.

The chain combines TRBV19 with TRBJ1-5; no reliable D call. Trimming left V 10 bases short and J 4 bases short, with 17 bases between. Looked up from germline, CDR1 is LNHDA and CDR2 is SQIVND (reference sequence). CDR3 size: 14 residues. Here the CDR3 reads CATTTEQMNQPQHF. DNA of the CDR3: TGTGCCACCACTACGGAGCAAATGAATCAGCCCCAGCATTTT.